The source of this T cell receptor beta chain is a study of OX40 agonist ivuxolimab in advanced cancers. Study-level results: Clonal expansion was seen in CD4+ and CD8+ blood T cells by week 6 at 0.1 to 3.0 mg/kg.

The timepoints at which blood was sampled were baseline, cycle 4 day 1, and cycle 7 day 1. Germline CDR1 SGHRS, CDR2 YFSETQ. The CDR3 has 15 residues. This table comes from immunoSEQ multiplex PCR, and its TCRdb copy is limited to in-frame clones, with some not included. Here the sample spans under 20,000 clones, around three quarters being singletons. As concerns this clone: The antigen remains undetermined. Its ends do not fully match the called genes, so a read error is possible.

The sequencing used CD4+ or CD8+ T cells sorted from blood, collected in a trial of the OX40 agonist ivuxolimab. The chain has TRBV5-1 and TRBJ2-1, with 8 bases that match TRBD2. This clonotype was sampled from an adult with an advanced solid tumor such as melanoma, head and neck, liver or kidney cancer. The CDR3 nucleotides are TGTGCCAGCAGATTGAAGCTAGCGGGTTACAATGAGCAGTTCTTC. This sequence encodes CASRLKLAGYNEQFF.